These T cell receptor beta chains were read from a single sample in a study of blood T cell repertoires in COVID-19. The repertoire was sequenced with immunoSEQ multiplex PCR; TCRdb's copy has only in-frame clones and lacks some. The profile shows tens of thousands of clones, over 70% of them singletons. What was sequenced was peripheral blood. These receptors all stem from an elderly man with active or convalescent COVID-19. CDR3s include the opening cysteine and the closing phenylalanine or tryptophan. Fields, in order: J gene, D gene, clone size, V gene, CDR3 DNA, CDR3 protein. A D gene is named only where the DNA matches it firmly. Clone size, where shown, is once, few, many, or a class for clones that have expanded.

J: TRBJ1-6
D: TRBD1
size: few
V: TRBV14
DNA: TGTGCCAGCAGCCCGACAGGGGGGTTCGGGTATAATTCACCCCTCCACTTT
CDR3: CASSPTGGFGYNSPLHF

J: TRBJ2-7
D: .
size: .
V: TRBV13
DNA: TGTGCCAGCAGCCAGAGGGACAACTCCTACGAGCAGTACTTC
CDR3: CASSQRDNSYEQYF

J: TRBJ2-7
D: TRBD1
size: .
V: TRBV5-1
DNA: TGCGCCAGCAGCTTGGCCCCTGACAGGGCCTACGAGCAGTACTTC
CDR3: CASSLAPDRAYEQYF

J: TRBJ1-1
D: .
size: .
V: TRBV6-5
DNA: TGTGCCAGCAGTCCCCACTCCCCGGACACTGAAGCTTTCTTT
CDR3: CASSPHSPDTEAFF

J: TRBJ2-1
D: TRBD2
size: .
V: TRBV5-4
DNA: TGTGCCAGCAGCTTCATGCGCGGGGGAGGTGTCGGCTCCTACAATGAGCAGTTCTTC
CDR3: CASSFMRGGGVGSYNEQFF

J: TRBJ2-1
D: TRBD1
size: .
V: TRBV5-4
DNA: TGTGCCAGCAGCCCCGGGGGGGGACAGGGGATTAATGAGCAGTTCTTC
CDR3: CASSPGGGQGINEQFF

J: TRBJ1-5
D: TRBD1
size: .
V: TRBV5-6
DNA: TGTGCCAGCAGCTTTGGAACCGGGACAGGTAATCAGCCCCAGCATTTT
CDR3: CASSFGTGTGNQPQHF

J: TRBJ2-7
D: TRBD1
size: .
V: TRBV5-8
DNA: TGTGCCAGCAGCCCGGACAGGGGACGGTACGAGCAGTACTTC
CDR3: CASSPDRGRYEQYF

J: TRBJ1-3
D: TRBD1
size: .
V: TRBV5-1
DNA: TGCGCCAGCAGCCCGGGACAGAATGGAAACACCATATATTTT
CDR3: CASSPGQNGNTIYF

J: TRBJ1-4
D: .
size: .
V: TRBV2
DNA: TGTGCCAGCAGTGGAGGATTAACAACTAATGAAAAACTGTTTTTT
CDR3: CASSGGLTTNEKLFF

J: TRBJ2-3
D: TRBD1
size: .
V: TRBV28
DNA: TGTGCCAGCAGTCGAACAGGGGACGGAACAGATACGCAGTATTTT
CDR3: CASSRTGDGTDTQYF

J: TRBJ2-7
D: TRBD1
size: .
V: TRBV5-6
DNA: TGTGCCAGCAGCATGGGGGACAGGCCCTACGAGCAGTACTTC
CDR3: CASSMGDRPYEQYF

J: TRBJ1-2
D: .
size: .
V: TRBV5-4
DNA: TGTGCCAGCAGCTTGGTGGGCGACAGTCATGGCTACACCTTC
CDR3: CASSLVGDSHGYTF

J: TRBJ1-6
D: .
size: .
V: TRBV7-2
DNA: TGTGCCAGCAGCTTAGGGGGGCCCAATAATTCACCCCTCCACTTT
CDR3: CASSLGGPNNSPLHF

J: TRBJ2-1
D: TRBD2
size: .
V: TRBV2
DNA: TGTGCCAGCATTAGGGCGGGAGTGCGCAATGAGCAGTTCTTC
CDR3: CASIRAGVRNEQFF

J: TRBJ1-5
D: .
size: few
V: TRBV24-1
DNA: TGTGCCACCAGTGGGTGGCAGTCGAGCAATCAGCCCCAGCATTTT
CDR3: CATSGWQSSNQPQHF

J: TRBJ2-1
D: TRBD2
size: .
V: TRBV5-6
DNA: TGTGCCAGCAGCATAGCGGGGGCGGATGAGCAGTTCTTC
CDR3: CASSIAGADEQFF

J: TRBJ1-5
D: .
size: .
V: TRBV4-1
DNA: TGCGCCAGCAGCCAAGATCAGTATCAGCCCCAGCATTTT
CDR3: CASSQDQYQPQHF

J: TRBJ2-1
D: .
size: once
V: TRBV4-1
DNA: TGCGCCAGCGCTGGGCAGGGGTACTACAATGAGCAGTTCTTC
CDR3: CASAGQGYYNEQFF

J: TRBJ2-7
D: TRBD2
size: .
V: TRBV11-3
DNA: TGTGCCAGCAGCTCCGGGACTAGTTTGTCCTACGAGCAGTACTTC
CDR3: CASSSGTSLSYEQYF

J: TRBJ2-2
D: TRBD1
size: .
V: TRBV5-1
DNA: TGCGCCATCAACCAGGGACAGGGGATATGGGACACCGGGGAGCTGTTTTTT
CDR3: CAINQGQGIWDTGELFF

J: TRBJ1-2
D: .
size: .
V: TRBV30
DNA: TGTGCCTGGAGTGTTGCTGGGGGCATCTATGGCTACACCTTC
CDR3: CAWSVAGGIYGYTF

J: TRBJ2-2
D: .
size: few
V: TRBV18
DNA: TGTGCCAGCTCACCTTTTCACCCGGGGACCGGGGAGCTGTTTTTT
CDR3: CASSPFHPGTGELFF

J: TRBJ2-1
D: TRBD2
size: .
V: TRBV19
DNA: TGTGCCAGTAGCCGGCGGGAGGCCCCCAATGAGCAGTTCTTC
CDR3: CASSRREAPNEQFF

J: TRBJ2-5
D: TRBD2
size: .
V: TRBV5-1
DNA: TGCGCCAGCAGCTTGGGGCTAGCGGGAGCCCGCCAAGAGACCCAGTACTTC
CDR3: CASSLGLAGARQETQYF

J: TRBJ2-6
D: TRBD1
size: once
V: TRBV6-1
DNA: TGTGCCAGCAGTGGACCTAGGCAGGGGGCCTTTGGGGCCAACGTCCTGACTTTC
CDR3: CASSGPRQGAFGANVLTF

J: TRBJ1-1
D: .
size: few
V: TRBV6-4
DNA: TGTGCCAGCAGTGTCAGGGCCAACACTGAAGCTTTCTTT
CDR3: CASSVRANTEAFF

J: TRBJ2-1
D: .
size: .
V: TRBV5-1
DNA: TGCGCCAGCAGCCGACTCCCCTCCGGGGAAACGGTATACAATGAGCAGTTCTTC
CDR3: CASSRLPSGETVYNEQFF

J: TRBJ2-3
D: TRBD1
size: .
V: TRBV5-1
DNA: TGCGCCAGCAGCTACACCGGGACAGACACAGATACGCAGTATTTT
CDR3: CASSYTGTDTDTQYF